The T cell receptor (beta chain) under discussion was sequenced for a study of blood T cell repertoires in COVID-19. Study-level background: Samples taken during acute and convalescent COVID-19 were collected in the United States, Italy and Spain. Sample material is recorded as cDNA or gDNA derived from T cells, B-cell-depleted T cells, or PBMCs.

Original processing methods: Reference gene primer amplification gave estimated nucleated cell counts. Libraries were prepared by immunoSEQ multiplex PCR; TCRdb keeps only in-frame clonotypes and omits some of them. V, J and clone size were drawn from that table, and D and trimming were deduced from the DNA. The data hold around 270,000 clones, with about 88% observed a single time. The sample comprised peripheral blood. The TCR was taken from a man aged 60 to 69 who had recovered from COVID-19.

For the CDR3, the DNA is TGTGCCAGCAGTTTATGGGGGGACAGGGAATTTGAAGGTGGCTACACCTTC. This translates into CASSLWGDREFEGGYTF. The chain combines TRBV27 with TRBJ1-2; 9 nucleotides match TRBD1. There are 17 residues in the CDR3. Germline V CDR1 and CDR2: MNHEY, SMNVEV (reference sequence). J gave up 7 bases and V 1 base, and 13 bases lay outside the gene matches.